This T cell receptor (beta chain) came from a study of cytomegalovirus exposure and HLA in healthy donors (dated by TCRdb to 2017 to 2019). With regard to the full study: According to an earlier analysis of several hundred of the donors, about 179 million T cells yielded roughly 110 million unique TCR beta sequences and 276 Gb of sequence data. Roughly 300 gigabases of sequencing data and approximately 84 million unique TCR sequences were included in an early release covering 550 to 800 HLA-typed donors. Of the 300 to 450 genotyped donors, around 81% fell in the genetic ancestry cluster associated with self-reported Caucasian donors. The study aimed to test whether signatures of past pathogen exposure could be identified by cataloging public T cell receptors. Using immunosequencing, the study profiled T cell repertoires from 666 subjects and related those repertoires to cytomegalovirus serostatus. Besides the first cohort of 500 to 700 subjects, a separate validation cohort made up of over 95 different subjects was used. High-throughput TCR immunosequencing, statistical association of individual TCRs with disease status, and machine learning were combined to predict cytomegalovirus infection status. To study patterns of TCR occurrence, a later analysis re-analyzed previously published TCR beta repertoires from hundreds of donors and added high-resolution HLA genotyping. Rather than using new phenotypic data, the later analysis identified candidate immune exposures from TCR beta sequences and from how often those sequences occurred across donors. An earlier analysis of fewer than 700 of the donors applied high-throughput TCR beta sequencing to assess whether each TCR beta V gene segment acted as functional or pseudogenic. Alongside the repertoire data, information on donor age, sex, ethnicity and CMV serostatus was compiled. Genome-wide SNP genotypes for about three fifths of the 666 donors were used in a later genetic analysis, which treated that subset as a discovery cohort. All discovery cohort repertoires had been generated using a single sequencing platform. Both class I and class II loci were covered by HLA typing, at four-digit resolution. The number of donors typed differed by locus, with about 629-640 for A, B, C, DRB1 and DQB1, 522 for DQA1, under 610 for DPA1, and around 430 for DPB1. Because of strong linkage in the cohort, 5 or 6 DR-DQ haplotypes were treated as single units for association and clustering. Across about 380 genotyped donors of the cohort, an average of approximately 200,000 unique TCR beta nucleotide sequences per donor were sequenced, and roughly 20% of those sequences were non-productive. Summary of the overall study and its limitations: Compared with equally common non-associated chains, HLA-associated TCR beta chains in a later analysis were more clonally expanded and had lower generation probabilities. When HLA alleles, especially DR and DQ, strongly co-occurred, TCR associations were difficult to assign to individual alleles. Because HLA typing was unavailable for some donors at each locus, only the typed subset was used in association tests. The classifier was reported to diagnose cytomegalovirus status with high specificity and sensitivity in both the original and validation cohorts. In an earlier analysis of approximately 600 of the donors, most TCR beta V segments were observed in productive rearrangements about 90% or about 30% of the time, broadly matching IMGT annotations. At a false discovery rate of 0.05, a later analysis linked about 17,000 TCR beta sequences to specific HLA alleles. A later analysis reported that several top co-occurrence clusters appeared linked to parvovirus B19, influenza, CMV and Epstein-Barr virus. According to a later genetic analysis, donors in an Asian-associated ancestry cluster had fewer N-insertions in productive TCRs than the approximately 700-donor mean. About 17 rarely observed V segments, including chromosome 9 orphons, were excluded from the earlier analysis of about 600 of the donors because counts were too low. A cluster of highly shared sequence variants was judged likely to represent a technical artifact of the sequencing pipeline. Because the 87-base-pair reads could not distinguish some IMGT-functional V segments, including TRBV6-2 and TRBV6-3, those segments were excluded. In vitro tests confirmed that a few of the cytomegalovirus-associated TCR beta chains recognize cytomegalovirus antigens. Linkage disequilibrium might explain the correlated functional status among segregating V segments, but an unknown experimental factor could not be excluded. The only immune exposure information available for the cohort was CMV serostatus. According to a later analysis, TCR association rates differed among HLA loci, with DRB1 alleles showing the most associated TCRs and HLA-C alleles showing the fewest. A further reported finding was that TCR beta sequences accurately predicted the HLA-A and HLA-B alleles for most subjects in the first cohort. Most CMV-associated TCR beta chains appeared to be HLA-restricted in a later analysis, and the HLA associations seemed to be driven largely by CMV exposure. In the study, 150 to 200 TCR beta chains were listed as associated with cytomegalovirus. Only TCR beta chains were sequenced in this cohort, and the absence of alpha or paired-chain data limited detectable features. The authors suggested that the approach could potentially be generalized to other disease states and immunological phenotypes. Most TCR sequences were seen in very few donors, while some public TCRs were found in many individuals. Presence/absence analyses assumed roughly uniform sequencing depth across donors, an assumption that may not hold. A later genetic analysis associated a missense DCLRE1C variant with V-gene and J-gene trimming of TCR beta chains, and an independent cohort replicated the association.

CDR1 and CDR2, per the germline V gene, are SGHVS and FQNEAQ. Trimmed from V: 2 bases; trimmed from J: 0 bases; junction bases lacking a gene match: 8. Measured from the cysteine to the phenylalanine, the CDR3 is 18 residues long. Only the CDR3 DNA stays, 54 bases, in frame from base 1. The cohort was made up of approximately 670 healthy bone marrow donors. Cohort members were all nominally healthy when sampled, although unrecorded immune exposures were likely present. The donor tested CMV seronegative and was one of the 352 seronegative cohort members. Every donor gave a peripheral blood sample, and the peripheral blood mononuclear cells from that sample were used for TCR beta sequencing. The Qiagen DNeasy Blood Extraction Kit was used to extract genomic DNA from the blood cell samples. A word on this clone: The clone's antigen remains unknown. Base qualities are not at hand, and no much larger clone is one base apart.

The library was produced with the immunoSEQ multiplex PCR assay. For the multiplex PCR, a mixture combining 60 forward primers for TCR Vbeta segments and 13 reverse primers for TCR Jbeta segments was used. The CDR3 region of rearranged TCR beta genes was amplified from genomic DNA with a multiplex PCR assay. Amplified TCR beta libraries were sequenced as 87-base-pair reads on the Illumina HiSeq System. Turning to the authors' computational methods: A later analysis counted about 76 million unique TCR beta chains across the 650 to 700 repertoires, and some 11 million of these chains were shared by at least two donors. To remove PCR and sequencing errors, raw reads were error-corrected and collapsed into unique sequences using a nearest-neighbor algorithm that merged closely related sequences. CDR3 sequences were aligned to IMGT reference sequences to assign V, D and J gene segments. Each retained sequence needed at least a six-nucleotide match to both a V gene segment and a J gene segment. A rearrangement was called productive if the CDR3 had no stop codons and remained in frame with V and J, and every other rearrangement was called non-productive. CDR3 was defined according to IMGT convention as the region running from the second conserved V-encoded cysteine to the conserved J-encoded phenylalanine. The earlier analysis of about 570 of the donors excluded any sequence lacking an unambiguous match to a single V gene segment. In an earlier analysis of several hundred of the donors, a V segment was called functional when productive rearrangements were above 56.7%, and segregating when the standard deviation between donors exceeded 5%. A statistical classification framework was built for diagnosing cytomegalovirus status from the catalog of TCR beta chain sequences. V and J gene assignment, in a later analysis, came from comparing TCR nucleotide sequences with IMGT/GENE-DB human TR gene sequences. Using the TCRdist pipeline, a later analysis assigned CDR3 sequences along with most-parsimonious VDJ recombination scenarios. A later analysis defined each TCR beta chain by its CDR3 amino acid sequence plus V-gene family, and excluded reads lacking a unique V-gene family. A later analysis removed roughly 590 highly shared, low-generation-probability nucleotide sequences to deal with suspected cross-contamination and a sequencing artifact. In a later analysis, a clonal expansion index for each public chain was calculated from normalized within-repertoire ranks of inferred template counts. A later analysis computed generation probabilities with a VDJ recombination model fitted to out-of-frame rearrangements, and checked the results against IGoR. A later analysis scored TCR-TCR, TCR-HLA and TCR-CMV co-occurrence with hypergeometric tests, applying a repertoire-size bias correction to TCR pairs. To estimate false discovery rates, a later analysis permuted the HLA or CMV assignments 20 times. In a later analysis, co-occurring TCRs were grouped with DBSCAN, and TCRdist sequence similarity was added when clustering was performed within HLA-allele-positive subsets. For co-occurrence clustering, repertoires with fewer than 30,000 or more than 120,000 public chains were excluded, along with five repertoires with anomalous nucleotide sharing. TCRdb obtained this table from immuneACCESS and retained in-frame rearrangements with V and J assigned. These tables miss some clones; where compared with another copy, unresolved V genes account for less than half of the shortfall, and the remainder is unexplained. V, J and clone size are taken as reported in that table, and D and trimming were inferred from the DNA itself. The sample table contains some 160,000 clones; only one count was recorded for 75% to 90% of them. Together, the top ten hold approximately 1.4% of the sample.

The origin of this receptor is a woman between 18 and 29 years old in good health and CMV-seronegative. This receptor chain uses TRBV7-8 and TRBJ2-5, with 11 central nucleotides matching TRBD2. The sequenced sample consisted of PBMCs. CDR3 reads: CASSLKLAGALYQETQYF. The sequenced DNA: TGTGCCAGCAGCTTAAAACTAGCGGGGGCCTTGTACCAAGAGACCCAGTACTTC.